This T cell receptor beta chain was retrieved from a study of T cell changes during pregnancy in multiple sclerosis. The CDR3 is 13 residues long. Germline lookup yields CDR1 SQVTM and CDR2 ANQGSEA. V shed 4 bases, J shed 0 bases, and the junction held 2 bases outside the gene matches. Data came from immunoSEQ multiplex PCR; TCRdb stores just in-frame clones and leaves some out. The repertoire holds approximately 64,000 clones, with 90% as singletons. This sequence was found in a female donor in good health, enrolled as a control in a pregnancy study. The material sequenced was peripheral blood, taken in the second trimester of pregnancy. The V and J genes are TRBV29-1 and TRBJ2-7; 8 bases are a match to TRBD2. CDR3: CSVGSGSSYEQYF. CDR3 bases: TGCAGCGTTGGGAGCGGGAGCTCCTACGAGCAGTACTTC.